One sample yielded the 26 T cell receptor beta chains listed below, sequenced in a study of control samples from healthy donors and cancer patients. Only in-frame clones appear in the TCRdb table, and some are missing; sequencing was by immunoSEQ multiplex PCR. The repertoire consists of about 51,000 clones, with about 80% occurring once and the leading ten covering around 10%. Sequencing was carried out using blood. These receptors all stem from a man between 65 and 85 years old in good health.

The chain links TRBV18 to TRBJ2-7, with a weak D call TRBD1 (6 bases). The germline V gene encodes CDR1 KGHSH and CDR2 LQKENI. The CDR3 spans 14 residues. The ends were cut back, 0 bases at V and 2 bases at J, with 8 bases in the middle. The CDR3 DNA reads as TGTGCCAGCTCACCACCGACAGGAACCTACGAGCAGTACTTC. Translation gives CASSPPTGTYEQYF.

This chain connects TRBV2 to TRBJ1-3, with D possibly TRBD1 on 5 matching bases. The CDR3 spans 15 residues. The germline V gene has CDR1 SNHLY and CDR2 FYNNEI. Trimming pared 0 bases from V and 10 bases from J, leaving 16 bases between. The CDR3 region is CASSEARFGAPTIYF. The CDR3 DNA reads TGTGCCAGCAGTGAAGCGCGTTTTGGGGCCCCGACCATATATTTT. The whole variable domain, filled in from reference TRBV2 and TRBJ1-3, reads EPEVTQTPSHQVTQMGQEVILRCVPISNHLYFYWYRQILGQKVEFLVSFYNNEISEKSEIFDDQFSVERPDGSNFTLKIRSTKLEDSAMYFCASSEARFGAPTIYFGEGSWLTVV.

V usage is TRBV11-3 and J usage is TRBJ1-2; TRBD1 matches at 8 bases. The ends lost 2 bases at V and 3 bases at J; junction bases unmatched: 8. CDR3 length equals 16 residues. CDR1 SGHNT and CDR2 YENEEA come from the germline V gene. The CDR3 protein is CASSLPRTGKDYGYTF. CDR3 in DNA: TGTGCCAGCAGCTTACCCCGGACAGGGAAAGACTATGGCTACACCTTC.

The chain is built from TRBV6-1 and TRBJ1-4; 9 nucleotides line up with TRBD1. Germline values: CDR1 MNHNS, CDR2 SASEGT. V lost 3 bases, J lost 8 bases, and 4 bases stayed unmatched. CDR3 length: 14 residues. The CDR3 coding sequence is TGTGCCAGCAGTGAGGGGACAGGGTACGAAAAACTGTTTTTT. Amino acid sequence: CASSEGTGYEKLFF.

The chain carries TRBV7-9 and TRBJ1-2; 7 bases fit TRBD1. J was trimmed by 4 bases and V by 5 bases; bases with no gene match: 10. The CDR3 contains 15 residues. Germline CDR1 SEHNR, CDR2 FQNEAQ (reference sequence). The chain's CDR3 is CASSPTGEGFYGYTF. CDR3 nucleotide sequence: TGTGCCAGCAGCCCAACAGGGGAGGGTTTCTATGGCTACACCTTC.

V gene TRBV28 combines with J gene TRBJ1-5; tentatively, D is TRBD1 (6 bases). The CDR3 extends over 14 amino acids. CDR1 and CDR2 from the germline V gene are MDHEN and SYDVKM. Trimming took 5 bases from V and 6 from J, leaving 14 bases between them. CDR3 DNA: TGTGCCAGCAGTCGGGGGACAATGGGTCAGCCCCAGCATTTT. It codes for CASSRGTMGQPQHF.

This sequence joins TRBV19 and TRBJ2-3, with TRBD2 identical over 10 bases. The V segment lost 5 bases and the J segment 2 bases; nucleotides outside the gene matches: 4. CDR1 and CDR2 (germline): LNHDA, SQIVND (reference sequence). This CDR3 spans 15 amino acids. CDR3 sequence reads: CASSELAGTTDTQYF. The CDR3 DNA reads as TGTGCCAGTAGTGAACTAGCGGGGACCACAGATACGCAGTATTTT.

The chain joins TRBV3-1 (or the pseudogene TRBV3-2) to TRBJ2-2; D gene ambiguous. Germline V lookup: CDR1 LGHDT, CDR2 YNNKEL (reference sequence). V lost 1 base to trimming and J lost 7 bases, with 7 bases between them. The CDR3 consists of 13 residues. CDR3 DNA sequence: TGTGCCAGCAGCCAAGTGACGATCGGGGAGCTGTTTTTT. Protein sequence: CASSQVTIGELFF.

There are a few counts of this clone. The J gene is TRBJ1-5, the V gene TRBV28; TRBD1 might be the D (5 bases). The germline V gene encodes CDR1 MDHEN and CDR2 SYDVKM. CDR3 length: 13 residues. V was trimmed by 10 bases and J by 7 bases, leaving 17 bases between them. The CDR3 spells CAITRGPTQPQHF. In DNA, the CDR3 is TGTGCCATCACTAGGGGACCTACACAGCCCCAGCATTTT.

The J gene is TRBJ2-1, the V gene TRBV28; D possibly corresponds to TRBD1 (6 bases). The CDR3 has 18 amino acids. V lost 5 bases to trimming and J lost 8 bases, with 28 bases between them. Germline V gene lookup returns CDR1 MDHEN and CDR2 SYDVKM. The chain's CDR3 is CASSQLTRQVRFGHEQFF. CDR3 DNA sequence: TGTGCCAGCAGTCAACTCACCCGACAGGTTAGGTTTGGGCATGAGCAGTTCTTC.

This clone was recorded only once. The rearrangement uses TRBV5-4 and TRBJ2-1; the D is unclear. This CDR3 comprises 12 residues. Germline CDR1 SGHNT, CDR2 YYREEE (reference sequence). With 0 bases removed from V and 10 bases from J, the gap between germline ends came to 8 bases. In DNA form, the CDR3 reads TGTGCCAGCAGCTTGGATCGTCAAGAGCAGTTCTTC. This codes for CASSLDRQEQFF.

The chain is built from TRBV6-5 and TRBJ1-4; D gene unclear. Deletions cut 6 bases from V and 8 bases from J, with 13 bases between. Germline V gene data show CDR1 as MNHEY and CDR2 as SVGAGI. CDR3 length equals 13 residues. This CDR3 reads CASRARGGEKLFF. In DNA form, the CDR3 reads TGTGCCAGCAGGGCCCGAGGTGGCGAAAAACTGTTTTTT.

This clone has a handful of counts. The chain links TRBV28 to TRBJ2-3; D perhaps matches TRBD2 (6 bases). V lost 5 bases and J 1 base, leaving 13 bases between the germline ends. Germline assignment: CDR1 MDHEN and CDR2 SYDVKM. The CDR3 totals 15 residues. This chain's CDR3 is CASSNRDSGTDTQYF. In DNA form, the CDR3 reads TGTGCCAGCAGTAACCGGGACTCCGGCACAGATACGCAGTATTTT. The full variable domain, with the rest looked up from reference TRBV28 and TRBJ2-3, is DVKVTQSSRYLVKRTGEKVFLECVQDMDHENMFWYRQDPGLGLRLIYFSYDVKMKEKGDIPEGYSVSREKKERFSLILESASTNQTSMYLCASSNRDSGTDTQYFGPGTRLTVL.

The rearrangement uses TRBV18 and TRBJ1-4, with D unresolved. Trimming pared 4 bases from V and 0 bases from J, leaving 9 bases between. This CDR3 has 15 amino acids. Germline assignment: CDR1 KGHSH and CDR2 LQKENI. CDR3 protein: CASSRSQATNEKLFF. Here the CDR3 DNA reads TGTGCCAGCTCACGCTCCCAGGCAACTAATGAAAAACTGTTTTTT.

The CDR3 loop is CASSRYRDPYSPLHF. CDR3 nucleotides: TGTGCCAGCAGTAGATACCGGGACCCCTATTCACCCCTCCACTTT. J is TRBJ1-6 and V is TRBV27, with a weak D call TRBD1 (5 bases). The germline gives CDR1 MNHEY, CDR2 SMNVEV (reference sequence). The germline V and J ends were trimmed by 5 bases and 8 bases, with 16 bases remaining between them. The CDR3 totals 15 residues.

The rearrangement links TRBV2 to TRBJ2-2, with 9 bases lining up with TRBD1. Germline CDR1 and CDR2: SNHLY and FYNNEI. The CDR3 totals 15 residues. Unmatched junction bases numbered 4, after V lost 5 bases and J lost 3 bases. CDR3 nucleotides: TGTGCCAGCAGTTTCGACAGGGGGTACACCGGGGAGCTGTTTTTT. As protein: CASSFDRGYTGELFF.

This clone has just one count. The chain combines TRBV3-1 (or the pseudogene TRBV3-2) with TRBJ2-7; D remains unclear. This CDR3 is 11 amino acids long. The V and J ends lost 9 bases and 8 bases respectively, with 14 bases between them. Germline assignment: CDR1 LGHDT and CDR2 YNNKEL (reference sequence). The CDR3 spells CASASLGKQYF. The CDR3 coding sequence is TGTGCCAGTGCCTCCCTAGGGAAGCAGTACTTC.

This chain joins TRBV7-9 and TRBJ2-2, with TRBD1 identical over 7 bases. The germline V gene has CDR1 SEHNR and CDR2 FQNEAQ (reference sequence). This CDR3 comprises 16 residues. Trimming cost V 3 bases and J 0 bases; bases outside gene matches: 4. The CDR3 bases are TGTGCCAGCAGCTTTCGACAGGGTGCGAACACCGGGGAGCTGTTTTTT. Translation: CASSFRQGANTGELFF.

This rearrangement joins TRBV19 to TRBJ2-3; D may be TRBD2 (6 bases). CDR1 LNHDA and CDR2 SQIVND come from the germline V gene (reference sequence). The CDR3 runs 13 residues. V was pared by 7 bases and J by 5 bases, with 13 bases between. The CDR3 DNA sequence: TGTGCCAGTATGGGGGGAGATAAAGATACGCAGTATTTT. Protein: CASMGGDKDTQYF.

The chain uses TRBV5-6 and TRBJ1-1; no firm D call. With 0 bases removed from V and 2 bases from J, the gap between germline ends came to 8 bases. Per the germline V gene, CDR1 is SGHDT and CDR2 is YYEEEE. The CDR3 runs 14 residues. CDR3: CASSLGAQNTEAFF. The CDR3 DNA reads TGTGCCAGCAGCTTGGGGGCGCAAAACACTGAAGCTTTCTTT.

The CDR3, as DNA: TGCGCCAGCAGCTTAGACTCCTACAATGAGCAGTTCTTC. Protein sequence: CASSLDSYNEQFF. This chain joins TRBV5-1 and TRBJ2-1; no clear D. The CDR3 extends over 13 amino acids. The germline gives CDR1 SGHRS, CDR2 YFSETQ. V was pared by 2 bases and J by 0 bases, with 3 bases between.

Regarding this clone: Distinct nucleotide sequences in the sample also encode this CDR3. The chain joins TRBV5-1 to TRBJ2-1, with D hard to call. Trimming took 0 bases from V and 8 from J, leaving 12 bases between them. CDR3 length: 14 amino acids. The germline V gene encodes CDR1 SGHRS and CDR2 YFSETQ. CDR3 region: CASSLVATSDEQFF. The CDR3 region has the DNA TGCGCCAGCAGCTTGGTGGCCACCTCGGATGAGCAGTTCTTC.

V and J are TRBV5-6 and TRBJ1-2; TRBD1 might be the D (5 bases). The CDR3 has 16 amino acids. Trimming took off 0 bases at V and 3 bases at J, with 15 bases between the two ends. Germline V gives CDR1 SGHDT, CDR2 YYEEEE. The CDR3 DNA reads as TGTGCCAGCAGCTTGGGGCGGGACTACACTTACTATGGCTACACCTTC. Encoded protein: CASSLGRDYTYYGYTF.

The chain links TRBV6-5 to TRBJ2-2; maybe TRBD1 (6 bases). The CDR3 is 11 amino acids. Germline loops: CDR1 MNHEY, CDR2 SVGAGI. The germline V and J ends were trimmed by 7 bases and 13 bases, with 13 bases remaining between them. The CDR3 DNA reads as TGTGCCAGCACAGGGGTCCCTAGGCTGTTTTTT. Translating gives CASTGVPRLFF.

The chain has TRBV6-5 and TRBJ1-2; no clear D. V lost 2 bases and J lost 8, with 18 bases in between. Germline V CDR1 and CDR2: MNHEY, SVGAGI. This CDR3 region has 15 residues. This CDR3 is CASSYDRIQSTGYTF. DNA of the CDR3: TGTGCCAGCAGTTACGATCGAATACAGTCTACGGGCTACACCTTC.

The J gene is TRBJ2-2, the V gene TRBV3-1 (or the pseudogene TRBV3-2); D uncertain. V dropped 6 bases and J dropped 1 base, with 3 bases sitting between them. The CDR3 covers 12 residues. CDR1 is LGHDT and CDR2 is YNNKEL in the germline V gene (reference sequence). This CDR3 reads CASSWNTGELFF. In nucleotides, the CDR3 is TGTGCCAGCAGTTGGAACACCGGGGAGCTGTTTTTT.